The 30 T cell receptor beta chains below all came from one sample that was sequenced in a study of memory CD4+ T cells and cytomegalovirus serostatus. Clones were sequenced by immunoSEQ multiplex PCR, and TCRdb holds only the in-frame ones, with some missing. This sample has about 47,000 clones; 70% to 75% occur once, and the top ten carry more than 1%. The sort gate was single viable CD3+CD4+CD8-CD45RO+ cells for memory CD4+ T cells. Sequenced sample: memory CD4+ T cells from blood. These receptor sequences come from an adult in good health and CMV-seropositive.

The chain has TRBV18 and TRBJ2-3, with 9 bases matching TRBD1. V lost 3 bases and J lost 3; bases outside the gene matches: 4. Per the germline V gene, CDR1 is KGHSH and CDR2 is LQKENI. The CDR3 is 15 amino acids. The CDR3 nucleotides are TGTGCCAGCTCACCGATCGGGACAGGGACAGATACGCAGTATTTT. Translating it yields CASSPIGTGTDTQYF. Drawing the rest from reference TRBV18 and TRBJ2-3, the complete variable domain is NAGVMQNPRHLVRRRGQEARLRCSPMKGHSHVYWYRQLPEEGLKFMVYLQKENIIDESGMPKERFSAEFPKEGPSILRIQQVVRGDSAAYFCASSPIGTGTDTQYFGPGTRLTVL.

The chain employs TRBV4-2 and TRBJ1-2; 10 bases fit TRBD1. Germline CDR1 is LGHNA and CDR2 is YNFKEQ. This CDR3 has 14 amino acids. V was pared by 4 bases and J by 6 bases, with 5 bases of the junction left unmatched. In DNA form, the CDR3 reads TGTGCCAGCAGCCCCTCCGGGACAGGGGATGGCTACACCTTC. As protein: CASSPSGTGDGYTF.

This rearrangement joins TRBV11-3 to TRBJ2-1; perhaps D is TRBD1 or TRBD2 (6 bases each). This CDR3 is built from 12 residues. V was shortened by 5 bases and J by 7 bases, with 9 bases between the two germline ends. Germline CDR1 is SGHNT and CDR2 is YENEEA. This chain's CDR3 is CASSQGRNEQFF. CDR3 coding DNA: TGTGCCAGCAGCCAGGGGAGGAATGAGCAGTTCTTC.

The DNA for the CDR3 is TGTGCCAGCAGCCCGAACGACGGCCACACTGAAGCTTTCTTT. It encodes CASSPNDGHTEAFF. The J gene is TRBJ1-1, the V gene TRBV5-4, with unresolved D. Germline V gives CDR1 SGHNT, CDR2 YYREEE (reference sequence). The CDR3 is 14 residues long. Between the trimmed V and J ends, which lost 4 bases and 3 bases, there was a span of 13 bases. Supplemented by reference TRBV5-4 and TRBJ1-1, the full variable domain reads ETGVTQSPTHLIKTRGQQVTLRCSSQSGHNTVSWYQQALGQGPQFIFQYYREEENGRGNFPPRFSGLQFPNYSSELNVNALELDDSALYLCASSPNDGHTEAFFGQGTRLTVV.

This chain uses TRBV7-6 with TRBJ2-1, with TRBD2 matching 7 bases. Germline CDR1 SGHVS, CDR2 FNYEAQ. The CDR3 is 14 residues long. The trim removed 5 bases at V and 3 bases at J, leaving 4 bases unmatched. The DNA of the CDR3 is TGTGCCAGCAGCATCGGCGGGGGCTACAATGAGCAGTTCTTC. Encoded protein: CASSIGGGYNEQFF.

The chain combines TRBV7-8 with TRBJ2-1; D possibly corresponds to TRBD1 (5 bases). The CDR3 is 14 amino acids. CDR1 SGHVS and CDR2 FQNEAQ come from the germline V gene. V dropped 0 bases and J dropped 3 bases, with 6 bases sitting between them. The CDR3 DNA sequence: TGTGCCAGCAGCTTAGCTGACAGCTACAATGAGCAGTTCTTC. Residues: CASSLADSYNEQFF. Combining the CDR3 with reference TRBV7-8 and TRBJ2-1 gives the whole variable domain GAGVSQSPRYKVAKRGQDVALRCDPISGHVSLFWYQQALGQGPEFLTYFQNEAQLDKSGLPSDRFFAERPEGSVSTLKIQRTQQEDSAVYLCASSLADSYNEQFFGPGTRLTVL.

The V and J genes are TRBV5-5 and TRBJ2-5; TRBD2 aligns across 8 bases. The CDR3 extends over 14 amino acids. The germline gives CDR1 SGHKS, CDR2 YYEKEE (reference sequence). J gave up 7 bases and V 7 bases, and 12 bases lay outside the gene matches. The CDR3 nucleotides read TGTGCCAGCCTATTAGACGGGGGGGTAAGGACCCAGTACTTC. It codes for CASLLDGGVRTQYF.

The chain has TRBV27 and TRBJ2-3; D unclear. V shed 5 bases and J shed 5 bases, with 20 bases lying between them. The CDR3 runs to 16 residues. Germline CDR1 reads MNHEY; CDR2 reads SMNVEV (reference sequence). CDR3 in amino acids: CASSTRRPTDRDTQYF. The CDR3 nucleotides read TGTGCCAGCAGTACCCGACGGCCTACTGACCGAGATACGCAGTATTTT.

V gene TRBV7-3 combines with J gene TRBJ2-1, with TRBD2 as a possible D gene (5 bases). Trimming took off 5 bases at V and 7 bases at J, with 27 bases between the two ends. Germline CDR1 SGHTA, CDR2 FQGTGA. This CDR3 is built from 18 residues. The CDR3 sequence: CASSLNPPSLRAGNEQFF. In DNA form, the CDR3 reads TGTGCCAGCAGCCTCAACCCCCCTAGCCTCCGGGCGGGTAATGAGCAGTTCTTC.

This clone showed up just once. CDR3 sequence: CASGTEGEKLFF. CDR3 DNA sequence: TGTGCCAGCGGGACAGAGGGCGAAAAACTGTTTTTT. The chain joins TRBV2 to TRBJ1-4; 7 nucleotides align to TRBD1. The CDR3 length is 12 residues. Germline values: CDR1 SNHLY, CDR2 FYNNEI. V lost 8 bases, J lost 8 bases, and 5 bases stayed unmatched.

This clone was seen once. The chain couples TRBV5-1 to TRBJ1-1; a possible D gene is TRBD1 (5 bases). This CDR3 comprises 13 residues. V lost 0 bases, J lost 10 bases, and 13 bases lay in between. Germline V gene lookup returns CDR1 SGHRS and CDR2 YFSETQ. The CDR3 loop is CASSLEGVSGAFF. In DNA, the CDR3 is TGCGCCAGCAGCTTGGAAGGGGTATCTGGAGCTTTCTTT.

CDR3 bases: TGCGCCAGCAGTCAGGACAGGGGGGACGAGCAGTACTTC. Its translation: CASSQDRGDEQYF. This chain joins TRBV10-1 and TRBJ2-7; 10 nucleotides align to TRBD1. This CDR3 is 13 amino acids long. Losses at the gene ends were 5 bases for V and 5 bases for J; bases not matched to a gene: 3. Germline V gene lookup returns CDR1 WNHNN and CDR2 SYGVQD (reference sequence).

The chain uses TRBV15 and TRBJ1-6, with D unresolved. V was shortened by 3 bases and J by 6 bases, with 12 bases between the two germline ends. CDR1 is LNHNV and CDR2 is YYDKDF in the germline V gene (reference sequence). The CDR3 length is 15 residues. The CDR3 loop reads CATSSPTKGNSPLHF. As DNA, the CDR3 is TGTGCCACCAGCAGTCCAACCAAGGGTAATTCACCCCTCCACTTT.

The J gene is TRBJ2-7, the V gene TRBV7-6, with unresolved D. With 4 bases removed from V and 0 bases from J, the gap between germline ends came to 10 bases. CDR1 and CDR2 from the germline V gene are SGHVS and FNYEAQ. This CDR3 is 14 amino acids long. The chain's CDR3 is CASSSTESSYEQYF. DNA of the CDR3: TGTGCCAGCAGCTCCACGGAATCCTCCTACGAGCAGTACTTC.

This clone appeared a few times. The chain links TRBV2 to TRBJ2-2, with D possibly being TRBD1 (5 bases). Germline V lookup: CDR1 SNHLY, CDR2 FYNNEI. CDR3 length: 14 amino acids. Trimming took 8 bases from V and 0 from J, leaving 10 bases between them. The CDR3 DNA reads as TGTGCCAGCCGAAGGGGCCCGAACACCGGGGAGCTGTTTTTT. Translated, it gives CASRRGPNTGELFF.

The genes are TRBV18 and TRBJ1-4, with unresolved D. The length of the CDR3 is 14 residues. V lost 0 bases and J 10 bases, leaving 12 bases between the germline ends. Looked up from germline, CDR1 is KGHSH and CDR2 is LQKENI. Here the CDR3 DNA reads TGTGCCAGCTCACCACCGGTGCCCGTAAGAAAACTGTTTTTT. Translating gives CASSPPVPVRKLFF.

The chain employs TRBV5-1 and TRBJ2-2; D perhaps matches TRBD1 (6 bases). With 4 bases removed from V and 3 bases from J, the gap between germline ends came to 16 bases. Per germline, CDR1 SGHRS and CDR2 YFSETQ. This CDR3 spans 16 amino acids. CDR3 coding DNA: TGCGCCAGCAGCGTGACGTGGACAGCAGACACCGGGGAGCTGTTTTTT. Amino acids: CASSVTWTADTGELFF.

This chain uses TRBV2 with TRBJ2-7; a possible D gene is TRBD2 (5 bases). Germline V gene sequence: CDR1 SNHLY, CDR2 FYNNEI. V was shortened by 4 bases and J by 1 base, with 8 bases between the two germline ends. This CDR3 region has 13 residues. CDR3 sequence (DNA): TGTGCCAGCAGTGGAGAGGGTTCCTACGAGCAGTACTTC. It encodes CASSGEGSYEQYF.

The chain has TRBV10-3 and TRBJ2-3; perhaps TRBD2 as D (5 bases). The CDR3 sequence is 13 residues long. Germline CDR1 ENHRY, CDR2 SYGVKD. Between the trimmed V and J ends, which lost 6 bases and 2 bases, there was a span of 9 bases. The CDR3 DNA follows: TGTGCCATCAGGCGGACTGACACAGATACGCAGTATTTT. It translates to CAIRRTDTDTQYF.

The CDR3 DNA reads TGTGCCAGCAGTTTACTCGACAGGGGGCGTATGAACTATGGCTACACCTTC. Amino acid sequence: CASSLLDRGRMNYGYTF. The chain carries TRBV27 and TRBJ1-2; 10 bases agree with TRBD1. Germline CDR1 reads MNHEY; CDR2 reads SMNVEV (reference sequence). The CDR3 spans 17 residues. V was clipped by 2 bases and J by 2 bases; unmatched bases: 8.

The chain couples TRBV18 to TRBJ1-3; no definite D call. CDR1 and CDR2 (germline): KGHSH, LQKENI. Trimming pared 2 bases from V and 4 bases from J, leaving 9 bases between. The CDR3 sequence is 14 residues long. CDR3 DNA: TGTGCCAGCTCACCAACGCCCGTGGGAAACACCATATATTTT. This codes for CASSPTPVGNTIYF.

This clone was observed a few times. The J gene is TRBJ1-1, the V gene TRBV5-4; unclear D gene. Germline V gives CDR1 SGHNT, CDR2 YYREEE (reference sequence). V was pared by 0 bases and J by 0 bases, with 3 bases between. This CDR3 contains 13 residues. The CDR3 DNA reads as TGTGCCAGCAGCTTGGAGGTGAACACTGAAGCTTTCTTT. Amino acid sequence: CASSLEVNTEAFF.

The chain combines TRBV5-1 with TRBJ1-2; maybe TRBD1 (5 bases). CDR1 and CDR2 (germline): SGHRS, YFSETQ. This CDR3 is 14 amino acids long. Trimming removed 0 bases from V and 3 bases from J, with 9 bases in between. CDR3 sequence: CASSLVDRYYGYTF. The CDR3 DNA is TGCGCCAGCAGCTTGGTCGACAGATACTATGGCTACACCTTC. Combining the CDR3 with reference TRBV5-1 and TRBJ1-2 gives the whole variable domain KAGVTQTPRYLIKTRGQQVTLSCSPISGHRSVSWYQQTPGQGLQFLFEYFSETQRNKGNFPGRFSGRQFSNSRSEMNVSTLELGDSALYLCASSLVDRYYGYTFGSGTRLTVV.

This clone has more than one count but fewer than ten. The sample has other DNA sequences that encode this CDR3 too. This sequence joins TRBV6-6 and TRBJ1-5; D unclear. This CDR3 region has 11 residues. The ends were cut back, 5 bases at V and 4 bases at J, with 3 bases in the middle. CDR1 MNHNY and CDR2 SVGAGI come from the germline V gene (reference sequence). CDR3 in amino acids: CASSSNQPQHF. The CDR3 DNA reads as TGTGCCAGCAGTAGTAATCAGCCCCAGCATTTT.

J is TRBJ2-6 and V is TRBV18; 10 bases match TRBD2. Trimming at V came to 3 bases and at J to 1 base, leaving 3 bases not matched to a gene. Looked up from germline, CDR1 is KGHSH and CDR2 is LQKENI. The CDR3 runs to 17 residues. The CDR3 spells CASSPTLAGSGANVLTF. The CDR3 DNA reads as TGTGCCAGCTCACCCACACTAGCGGGGTCTGGGGCCAACGTCCTGACTTTC.

This clone has more than one count but fewer than ten. The chain carries TRBV4-1 and TRBJ2-5, with D possibly TRBD1 on 6 matching bases. The CDR3 contains 15 residues. Looked up from germline, CDR1 is MGHRA and CDR2 is YSYEKL. Trimming removed 4 bases at V and 1 base at J, with 13 bases between. This chain's CDR3 is CASSPKWGPQETQYF. In DNA form, the CDR3 reads TGCGCCAGCAGCCCGAAGTGGGGGCCCCAAGAGACCCAGTACTTC.

V is TRBV18 and J is TRBJ1-1, with 8 bases fitting TRBD1. Trimming removed 2 bases from V and 2 bases from J; junction bases left unmatched: 7. The germline V gene has CDR1 KGHSH and CDR2 LQKENI. The CDR3 runs 16 residues. CDR3 residues: CASSPRTGKGNTEAFF. The DNA of the CDR3 is TGTGCCAGCTCACCAAGGACAGGGAAGGGAAACACTGAAGCTTTCTTT.

The count of this clone is one. The gene calls are TRBV28 and TRBJ2-7; 10 nucleotides agree with TRBD1. The J segment lost 1 base and the V segment lost 4 bases, leaving 10 bases of the junction unmatched. Germline CDR1 reads MDHEN; CDR2 reads SYDVKM. The CDR3 has 17 amino acids. For the CDR3, the DNA is TGTGCCAGCAGTTACCCTGGGACAGGGGTTAGTTCCTACGAGCAGTACTTC. Translated, it gives CASSYPGTGVSSYEQYF.

The chain joins TRBV18 to TRBJ1-1; D remains unclear. Germline CDR1 reads KGHSH; CDR2 reads LQKENI. The V end was cut by 0 bases, the J end by 1 base, with 9 bases between. CDR3 size: 15 residues. CDR3 protein: CASSPPPSRNTEAFF. DNA of the CDR3: TGTGCCAGCTCACCACCTCCTTCGAGGAACACTGAAGCTTTCTTT.

The chain has TRBV5-1 and TRBJ1-2; D unclear. V lost 7 bases and J 4 bases, leaving 11 bases between the germline ends. The CDR3 spans 12 residues. Germline V lookup: CDR1 SGHRS, CDR2 YFSETQ. The CDR3 nucleotides are TGCGCCAGCCAGACCGCCCTCTATGGCTACACCTTC. Protein sequence: CASQTALYGYTF.